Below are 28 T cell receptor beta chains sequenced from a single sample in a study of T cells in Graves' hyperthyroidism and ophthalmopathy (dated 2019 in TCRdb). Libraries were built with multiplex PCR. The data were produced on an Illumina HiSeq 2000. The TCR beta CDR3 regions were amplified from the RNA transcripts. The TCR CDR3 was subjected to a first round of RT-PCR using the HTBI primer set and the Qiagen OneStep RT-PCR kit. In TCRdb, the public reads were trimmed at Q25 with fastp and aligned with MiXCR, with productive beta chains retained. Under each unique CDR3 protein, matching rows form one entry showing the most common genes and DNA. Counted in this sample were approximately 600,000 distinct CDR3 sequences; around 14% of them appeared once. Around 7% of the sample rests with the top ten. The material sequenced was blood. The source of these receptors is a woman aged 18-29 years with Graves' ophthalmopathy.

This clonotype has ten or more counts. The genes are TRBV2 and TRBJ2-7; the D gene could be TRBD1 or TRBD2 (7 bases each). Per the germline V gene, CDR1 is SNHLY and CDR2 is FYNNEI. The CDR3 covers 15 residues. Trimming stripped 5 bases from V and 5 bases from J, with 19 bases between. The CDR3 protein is CASSRDRALADEQYF. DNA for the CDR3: TGTGCCAGCAGTCGAGACAGGGCCCTAGCGGACGAGCAGTACTTC.

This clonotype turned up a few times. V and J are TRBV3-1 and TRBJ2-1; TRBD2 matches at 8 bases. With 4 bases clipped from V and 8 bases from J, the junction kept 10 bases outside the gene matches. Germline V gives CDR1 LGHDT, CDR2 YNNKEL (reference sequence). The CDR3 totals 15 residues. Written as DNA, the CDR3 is TGTGCCAGCAGCCCCAGCGGGAGTATTACCGATGAGCAGTTCTTC. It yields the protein CASSPSGSITDEQFF.

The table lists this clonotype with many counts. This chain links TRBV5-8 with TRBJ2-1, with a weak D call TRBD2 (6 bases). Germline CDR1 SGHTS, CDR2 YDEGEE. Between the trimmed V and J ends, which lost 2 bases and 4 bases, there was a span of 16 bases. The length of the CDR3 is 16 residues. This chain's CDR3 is CASSLSRDSLYNEQFF. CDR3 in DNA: TGTGCCAGCAGCTTATCCAGGGACTCCCTATACAATGAGCAGTTCTTC.

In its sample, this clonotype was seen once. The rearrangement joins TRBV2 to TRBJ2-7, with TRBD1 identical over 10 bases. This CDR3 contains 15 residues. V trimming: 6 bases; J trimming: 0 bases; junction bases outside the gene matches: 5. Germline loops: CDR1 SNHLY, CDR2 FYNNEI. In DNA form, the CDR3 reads TGTGCCAGCAGGGACAGGGGGGGCAGCTCCTACGAGCAGTACTTC. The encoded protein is CASRDRGGSSYEQYF.

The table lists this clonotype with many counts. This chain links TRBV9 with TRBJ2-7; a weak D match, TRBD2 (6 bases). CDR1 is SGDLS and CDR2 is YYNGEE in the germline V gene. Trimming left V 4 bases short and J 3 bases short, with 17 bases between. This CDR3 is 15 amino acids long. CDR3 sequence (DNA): TGTGCCAGCAGCCAACGGGAGCGCCCTGACTACGAGCAGTACTTC. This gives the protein CASSQRERPDYEQYF.

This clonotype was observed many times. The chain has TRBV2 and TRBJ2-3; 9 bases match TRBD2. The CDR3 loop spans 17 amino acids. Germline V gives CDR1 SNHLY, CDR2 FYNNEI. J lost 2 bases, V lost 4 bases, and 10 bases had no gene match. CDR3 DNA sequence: TGTGCCAGCAGTGTCCCTTGGGCGGGAGGGCCCACAGATACGCAGTATTTT. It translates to CASSVPWAGGPTDTQYF.

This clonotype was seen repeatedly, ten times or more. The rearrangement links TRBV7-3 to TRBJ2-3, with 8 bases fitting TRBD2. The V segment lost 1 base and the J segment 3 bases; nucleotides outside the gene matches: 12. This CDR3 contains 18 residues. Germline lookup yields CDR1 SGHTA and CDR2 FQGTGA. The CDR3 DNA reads TGTGCCAGCAGCTTAAGGGGGCCGGGACTAGTTTTAACAGATACGCAGTATTTT. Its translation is CASSLRGPGLVLTDTQYF. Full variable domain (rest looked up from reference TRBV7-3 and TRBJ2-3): GAGVSQTPSNKVTEKGKYVELRCDPISGHTALYWYRQSLGQGPEFLIYFQGTGAADDSGLPNDRFFAVRPEGSVSTLKIQRTERGDSAVYLCASSLRGPGLVLTDTQYFGPGTRLTVL.

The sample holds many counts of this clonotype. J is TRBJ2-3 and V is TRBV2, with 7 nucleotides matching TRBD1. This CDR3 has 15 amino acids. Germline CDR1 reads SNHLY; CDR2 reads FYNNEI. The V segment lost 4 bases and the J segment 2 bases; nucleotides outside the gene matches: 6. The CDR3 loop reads CASSAQGQITDTQYF. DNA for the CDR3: TGTGCCAGCAGTGCCCAGGGACAGATCACAGATACGCAGTATTTT. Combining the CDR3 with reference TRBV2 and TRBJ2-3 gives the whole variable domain EPEVTQTPSHQVTQMGQEVILRCVPISNHLYFYWYRQILGQKVEFLVSFYNNEISEKSEIFDDQFSVERPDGSNFTLKIRSTKLEDSAMYFCASSAQGQITDTQYFGPGTRLTVL.

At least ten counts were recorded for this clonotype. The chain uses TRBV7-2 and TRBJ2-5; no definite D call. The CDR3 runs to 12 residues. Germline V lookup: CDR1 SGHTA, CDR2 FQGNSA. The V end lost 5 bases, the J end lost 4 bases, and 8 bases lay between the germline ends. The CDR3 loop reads CASSLYGETQYF. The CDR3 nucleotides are TGTGCCAGCAGCCTCTATGGAGAGACCCAGTACTTC.

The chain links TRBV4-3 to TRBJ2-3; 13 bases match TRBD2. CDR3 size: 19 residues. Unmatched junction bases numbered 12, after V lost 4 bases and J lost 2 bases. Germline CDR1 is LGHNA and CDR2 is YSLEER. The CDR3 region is CASSRRLAGGPITTDTQYF. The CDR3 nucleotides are TGCGCCAGCAGCCGAAGACTAGCGGGAGGTCCTATAACCACAGATACGCAGTATTTT.

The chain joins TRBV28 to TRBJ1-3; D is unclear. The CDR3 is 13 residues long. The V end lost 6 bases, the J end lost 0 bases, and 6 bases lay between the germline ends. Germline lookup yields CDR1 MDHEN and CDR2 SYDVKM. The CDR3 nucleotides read TGTGCCAGCAGCACGGACTCTGGAAACACCATATATTTT. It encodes CASSTDSGNTIYF.

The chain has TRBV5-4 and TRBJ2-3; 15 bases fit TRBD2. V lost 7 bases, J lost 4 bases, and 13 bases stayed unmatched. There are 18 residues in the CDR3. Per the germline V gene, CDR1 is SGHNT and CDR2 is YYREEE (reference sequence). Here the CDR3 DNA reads TGTGCCAGCTCACCACCGGGACTAGCGGGAGGTTTCCCAGATACGCAGTATTTT. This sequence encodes CASSPPGLAGGFPDTQYF.

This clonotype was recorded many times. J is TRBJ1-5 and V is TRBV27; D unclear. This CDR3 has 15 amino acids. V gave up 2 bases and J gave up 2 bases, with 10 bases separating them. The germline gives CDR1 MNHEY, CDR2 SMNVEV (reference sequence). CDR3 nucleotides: TGTGCCAGCAGTTTAATGGGCGTTGGCAATCAGCCCCAGCATTTT. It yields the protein CASSLMGVGNQPQHF.

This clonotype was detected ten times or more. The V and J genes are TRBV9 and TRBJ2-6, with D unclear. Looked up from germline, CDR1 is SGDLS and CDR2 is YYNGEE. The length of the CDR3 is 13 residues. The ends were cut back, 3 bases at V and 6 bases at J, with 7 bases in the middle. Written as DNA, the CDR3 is TGTGCCAGCAGCGCCCCCGCGGCCAACGTCCTGACTTTC. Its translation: CASSAPAANVLTF.

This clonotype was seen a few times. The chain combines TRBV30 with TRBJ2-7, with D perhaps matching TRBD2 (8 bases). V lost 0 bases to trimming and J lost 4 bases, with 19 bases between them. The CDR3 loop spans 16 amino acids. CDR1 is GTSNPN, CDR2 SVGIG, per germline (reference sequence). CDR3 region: CAWSVHRGGRSYEQYF. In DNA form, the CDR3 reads TGTGCCTGGAGTGTACACAGGGGCGGGAGGTCTTACGAGCAGTACTTC.

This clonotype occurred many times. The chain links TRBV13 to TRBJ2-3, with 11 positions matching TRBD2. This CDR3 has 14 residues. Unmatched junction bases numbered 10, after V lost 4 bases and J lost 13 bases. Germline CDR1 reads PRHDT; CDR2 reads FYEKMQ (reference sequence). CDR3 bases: TGTGCCAGCAGCTCCCCCACTAGCGGGAGTCGGAAGTATTTT. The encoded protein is CASSSPTSGSRKYF.

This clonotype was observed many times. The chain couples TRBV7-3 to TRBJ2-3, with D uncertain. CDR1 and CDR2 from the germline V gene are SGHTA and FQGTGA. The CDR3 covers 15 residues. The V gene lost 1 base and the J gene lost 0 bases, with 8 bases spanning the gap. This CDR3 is CASSLIPESTDTQYF. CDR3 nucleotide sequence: TGTGCCAGCAGCTTAATCCCGGAGAGCACAGATACGCAGTATTTT.

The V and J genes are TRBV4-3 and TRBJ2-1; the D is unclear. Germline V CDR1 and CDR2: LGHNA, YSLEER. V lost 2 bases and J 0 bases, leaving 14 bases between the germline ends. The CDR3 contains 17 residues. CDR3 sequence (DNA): TGCGCCAGCAGCCAAAAGGTCTTTGAAAGCTCCTACAATGAGCAGTTCTTC. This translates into CASSQKVFESSYNEQFF.

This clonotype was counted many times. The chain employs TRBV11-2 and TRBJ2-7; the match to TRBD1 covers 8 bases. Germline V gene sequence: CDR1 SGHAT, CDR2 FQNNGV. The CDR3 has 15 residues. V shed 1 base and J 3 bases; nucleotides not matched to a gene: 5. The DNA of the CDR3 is TGTGCCAGCAGCTTAGGTGCAGGGGGCTACTACGAGCAGTACTTC. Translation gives CASSLGAGGYYEQYF.

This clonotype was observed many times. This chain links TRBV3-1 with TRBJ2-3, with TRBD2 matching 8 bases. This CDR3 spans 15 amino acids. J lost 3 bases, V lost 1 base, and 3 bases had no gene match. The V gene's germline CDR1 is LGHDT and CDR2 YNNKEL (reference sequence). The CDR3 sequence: CASSQVRLATDTQYF. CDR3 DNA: TGTGCCAGCAGCCAAGTTCGACTAGCGACAGATACGCAGTATTTT.

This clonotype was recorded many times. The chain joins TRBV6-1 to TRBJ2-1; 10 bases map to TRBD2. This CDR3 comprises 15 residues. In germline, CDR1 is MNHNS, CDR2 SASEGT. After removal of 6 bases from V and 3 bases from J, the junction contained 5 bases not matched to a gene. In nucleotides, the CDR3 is TGTGCCAGCAGGCCTAGCGGGAGATTCTACAATGAGCAGTTCTTC. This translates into CASRPSGRFYNEQFF.

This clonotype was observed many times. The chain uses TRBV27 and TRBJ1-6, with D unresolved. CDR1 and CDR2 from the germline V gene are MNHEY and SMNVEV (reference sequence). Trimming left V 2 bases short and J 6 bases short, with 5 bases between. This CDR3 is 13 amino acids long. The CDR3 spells CASSLQRNSPLHF. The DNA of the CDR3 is TGTGCCAGCAGTTTACAGCGTAATTCACCCCTCCACTTT.

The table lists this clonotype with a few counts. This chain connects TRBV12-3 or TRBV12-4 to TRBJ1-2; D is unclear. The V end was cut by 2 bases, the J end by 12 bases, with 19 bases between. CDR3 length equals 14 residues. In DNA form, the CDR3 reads TGTGCCAGCAGTTTAAGGGTAGGGAGGTATGGTAACACCTTC. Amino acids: CASSLRVGRYGNTF.

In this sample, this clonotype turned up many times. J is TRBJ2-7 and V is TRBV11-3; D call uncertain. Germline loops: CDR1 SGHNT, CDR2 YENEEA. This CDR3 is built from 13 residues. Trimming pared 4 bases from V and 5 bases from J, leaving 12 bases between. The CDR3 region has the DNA TGTGCCAGCAGCTCCGAGGAGAGAGACGAGCAGTACTTC. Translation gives CASSSEERDEQYF.

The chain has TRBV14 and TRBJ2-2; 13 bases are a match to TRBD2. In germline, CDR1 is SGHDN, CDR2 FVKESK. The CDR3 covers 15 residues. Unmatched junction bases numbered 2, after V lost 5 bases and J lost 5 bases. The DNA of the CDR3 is TGTGCCAGCAGCGGGACTAGCGGGAATACCGGGGAGCTGTTTTTT. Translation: CASSGTSGNTGELFF.

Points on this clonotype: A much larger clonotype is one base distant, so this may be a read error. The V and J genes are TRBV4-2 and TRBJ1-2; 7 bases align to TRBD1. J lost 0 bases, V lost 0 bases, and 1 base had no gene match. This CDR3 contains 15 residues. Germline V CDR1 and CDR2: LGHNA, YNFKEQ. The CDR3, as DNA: TGTGCCAGCAGCCAAGAAGGGACAGCTAACTATGGCTACACCTTC. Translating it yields CASSQEGTANYGYTF.

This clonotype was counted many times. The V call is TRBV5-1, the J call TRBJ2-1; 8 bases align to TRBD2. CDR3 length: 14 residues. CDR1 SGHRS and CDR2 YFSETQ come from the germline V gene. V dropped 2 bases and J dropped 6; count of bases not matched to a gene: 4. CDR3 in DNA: TGCGCCAGCAGCTTTGGTAGCGGGGCCAATGAGCAGTTCTTC. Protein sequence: CASSFGSGANEQFF.

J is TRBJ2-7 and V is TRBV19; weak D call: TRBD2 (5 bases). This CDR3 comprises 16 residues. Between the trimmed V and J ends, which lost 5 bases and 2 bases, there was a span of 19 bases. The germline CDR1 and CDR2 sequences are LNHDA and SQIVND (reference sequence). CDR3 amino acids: CASSSALGAGAYEQYF. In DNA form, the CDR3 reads TGTGCCAGTAGTTCCGCCTTGGGAGCCGGAGCCTACGAGCAGTACTTC.